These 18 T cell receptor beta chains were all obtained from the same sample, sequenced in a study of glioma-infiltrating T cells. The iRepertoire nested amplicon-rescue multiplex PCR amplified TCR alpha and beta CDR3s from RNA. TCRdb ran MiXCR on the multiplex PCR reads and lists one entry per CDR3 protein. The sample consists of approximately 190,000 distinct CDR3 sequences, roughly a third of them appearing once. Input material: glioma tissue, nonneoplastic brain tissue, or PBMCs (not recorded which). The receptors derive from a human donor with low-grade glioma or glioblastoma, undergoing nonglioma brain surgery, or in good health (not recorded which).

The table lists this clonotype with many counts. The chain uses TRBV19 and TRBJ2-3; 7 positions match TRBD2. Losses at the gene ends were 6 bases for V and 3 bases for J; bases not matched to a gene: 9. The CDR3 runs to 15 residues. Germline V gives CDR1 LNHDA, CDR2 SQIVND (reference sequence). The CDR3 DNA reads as TGTGCCAGTAGCACACCGGGCGGGAGTACAGATACGCAGTATTTT. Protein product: CASSTPGGSTDTQYF.

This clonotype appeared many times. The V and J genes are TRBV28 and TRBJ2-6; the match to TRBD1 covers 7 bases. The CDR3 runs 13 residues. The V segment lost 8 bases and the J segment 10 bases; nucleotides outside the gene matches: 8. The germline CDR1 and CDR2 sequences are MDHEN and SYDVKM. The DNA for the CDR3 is TGTGCCAGCCGGGACAGCGGAACGAACGTCCTGACTTTC. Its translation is CASRDSGTNVLTF.

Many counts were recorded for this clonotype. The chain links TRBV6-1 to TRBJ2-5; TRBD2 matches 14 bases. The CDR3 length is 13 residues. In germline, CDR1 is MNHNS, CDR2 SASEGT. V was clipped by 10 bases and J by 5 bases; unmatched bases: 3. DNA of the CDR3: TGTGCCACCCGGACTAGCGGGAGGGAGACCCAGTACTTC. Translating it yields CATRTSGRETQYF.

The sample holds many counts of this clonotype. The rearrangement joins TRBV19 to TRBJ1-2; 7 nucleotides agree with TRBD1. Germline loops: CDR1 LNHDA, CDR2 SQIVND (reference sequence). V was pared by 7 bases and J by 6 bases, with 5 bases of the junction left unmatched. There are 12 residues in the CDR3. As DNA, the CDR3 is TGTGCCAGTAAAGAGGGGGCTGATGGCTACACCTTC. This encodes CASKEGADGYTF.

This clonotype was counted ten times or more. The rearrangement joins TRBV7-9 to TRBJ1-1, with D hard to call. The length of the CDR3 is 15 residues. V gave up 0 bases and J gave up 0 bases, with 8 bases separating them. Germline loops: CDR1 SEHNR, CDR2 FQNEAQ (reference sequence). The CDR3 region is CASSLAESMNTEAFF. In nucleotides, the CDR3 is TGTGCCAGCAGCTTAGCGGAAAGCATGAACACTGAAGCTTTCTTT.

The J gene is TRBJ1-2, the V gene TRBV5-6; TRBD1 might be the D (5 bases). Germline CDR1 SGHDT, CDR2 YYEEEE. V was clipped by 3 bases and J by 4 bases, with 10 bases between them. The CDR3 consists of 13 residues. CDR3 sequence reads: CASSSRGSYGYTF. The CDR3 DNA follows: TGTGCCAGCAGCTCGAGGGGCAGCTATGGCTACACCTTC. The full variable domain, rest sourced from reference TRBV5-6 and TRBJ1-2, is DAGVTQSPTHLIKTRGQQVTLRCSPKSGHDTVSWYQQALGQGPQFIFQYYEEEERQRGNFPDRFSGHQFPNYSSELNVNALLLGDSALYLCASSSRGSYGYTFGSGTRLTVV.

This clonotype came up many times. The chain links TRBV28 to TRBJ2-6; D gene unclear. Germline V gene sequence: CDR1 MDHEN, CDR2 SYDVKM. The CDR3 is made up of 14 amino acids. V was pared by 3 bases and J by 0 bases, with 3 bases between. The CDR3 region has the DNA TGTGCCAGCAGTTTTTTCTCTGGGGCCAACGTCCTGACTTTC. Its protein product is CASSFFSGANVLTF.

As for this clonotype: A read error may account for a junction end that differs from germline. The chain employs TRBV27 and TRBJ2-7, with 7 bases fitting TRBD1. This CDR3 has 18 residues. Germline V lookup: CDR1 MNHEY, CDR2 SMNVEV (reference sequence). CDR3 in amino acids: CASSVGQVAFVSTYEQCF. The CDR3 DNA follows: TGTGCCAGCAGTGTAGGACAGGTGGCTTTCGTTTCGACCTACGAGCAGTGCTTC.

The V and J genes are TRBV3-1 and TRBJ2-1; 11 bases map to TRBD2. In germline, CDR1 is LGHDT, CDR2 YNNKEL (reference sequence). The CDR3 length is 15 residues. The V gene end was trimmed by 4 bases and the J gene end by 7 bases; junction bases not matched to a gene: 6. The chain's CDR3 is CASSPTSGKRNEQFF. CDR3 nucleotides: TGTGCCAGCAGCCCGACTAGCGGGAAAAGGAATGAGCAGTTCTTC.

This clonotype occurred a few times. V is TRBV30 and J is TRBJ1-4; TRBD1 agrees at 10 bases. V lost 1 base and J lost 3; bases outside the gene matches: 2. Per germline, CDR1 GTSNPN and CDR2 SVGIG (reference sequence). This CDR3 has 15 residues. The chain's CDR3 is CAWSETGGSNEKLFF. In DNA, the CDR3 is TGTGCCTGGAGTGAGACAGGGGGCTCTAATGAAAAACTGTTTTTT. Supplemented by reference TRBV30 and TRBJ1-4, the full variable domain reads SQTIHQWPATLVQPVGSPLSLECTVEGTSNPNLYWYRQAAGRGLQLLFYSVGIGQISSEVPQNLSASRPQDRQFILSSKKLLLSDSGFYLCAWSETGGSNEKLFFGSGTQLSVL.

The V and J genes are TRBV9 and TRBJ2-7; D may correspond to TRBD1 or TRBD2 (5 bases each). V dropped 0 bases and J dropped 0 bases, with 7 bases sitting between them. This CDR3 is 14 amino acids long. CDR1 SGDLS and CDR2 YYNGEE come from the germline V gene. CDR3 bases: TGTGCCAGCAGCGTAGGGGACGGCTCCTACGAGCAGTACTTC. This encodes CASSVGDGSYEQYF. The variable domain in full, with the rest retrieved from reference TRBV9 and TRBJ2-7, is DSGVTQTPKHLITATGQRVTLRCSPRSGDLSVYWYQQSLDQGLQFLIQYYNGEERAKGNILERFSAQQFPDLHSELNLSSLELGDSALYFCASSVGDGSYEQYFGPGTRLTVT.

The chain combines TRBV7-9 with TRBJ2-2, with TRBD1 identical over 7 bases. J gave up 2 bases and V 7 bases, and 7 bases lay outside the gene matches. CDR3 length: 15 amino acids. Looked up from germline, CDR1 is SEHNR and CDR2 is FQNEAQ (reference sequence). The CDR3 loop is CASISGTVNTGELFF. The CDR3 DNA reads TGTGCCAGCATCTCCGGGACAGTAAACACCGGGGAGCTGTTTTTT.

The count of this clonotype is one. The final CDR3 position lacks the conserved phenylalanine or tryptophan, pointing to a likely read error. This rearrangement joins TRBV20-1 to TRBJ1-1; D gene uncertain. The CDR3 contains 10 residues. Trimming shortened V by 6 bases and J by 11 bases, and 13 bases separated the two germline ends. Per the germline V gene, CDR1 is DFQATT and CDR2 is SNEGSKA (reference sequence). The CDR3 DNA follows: TGCAGTGCCACCAACCGGAATGCTTTCCTT. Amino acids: CSATNRNAFL.

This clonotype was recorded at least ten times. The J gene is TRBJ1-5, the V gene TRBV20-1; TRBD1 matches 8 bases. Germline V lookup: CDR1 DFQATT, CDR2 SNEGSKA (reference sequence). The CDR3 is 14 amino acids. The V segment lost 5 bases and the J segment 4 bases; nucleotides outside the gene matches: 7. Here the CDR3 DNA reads TGCAGTGCTGGCCCGAGACAGGGGAATCAGCCCCAGCATTTT. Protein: CSAGPRQGNQPQHF.

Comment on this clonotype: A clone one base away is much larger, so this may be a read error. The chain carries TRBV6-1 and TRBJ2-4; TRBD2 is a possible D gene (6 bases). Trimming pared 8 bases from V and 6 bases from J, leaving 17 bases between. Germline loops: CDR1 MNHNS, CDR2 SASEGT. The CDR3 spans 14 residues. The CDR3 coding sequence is TGTGCCAGCTGTGTTGCGGGAAGCAGAAACATTCAGTACTTC. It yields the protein CASCVAGSRNIQYF.

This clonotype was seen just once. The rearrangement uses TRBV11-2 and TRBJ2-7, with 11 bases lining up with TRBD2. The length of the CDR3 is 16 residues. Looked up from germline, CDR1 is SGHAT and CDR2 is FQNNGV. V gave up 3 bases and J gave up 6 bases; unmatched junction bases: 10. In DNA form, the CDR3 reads TGTGCCAGCAGCTTTCTAGCGGGAGGTCGCGCAGGCGAGCAGTACTTC. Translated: CASSFLAGGRAGEQYF.

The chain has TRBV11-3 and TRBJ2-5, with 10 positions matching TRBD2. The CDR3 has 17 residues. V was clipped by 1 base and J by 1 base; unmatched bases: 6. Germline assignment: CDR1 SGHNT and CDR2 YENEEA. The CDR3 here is CASSLGASGGSQETQYF. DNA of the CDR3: TGTGCCAGCAGCTTAGGAGCTAGCGGGGGAAGCCAAGAGACCCAGTACTTC.

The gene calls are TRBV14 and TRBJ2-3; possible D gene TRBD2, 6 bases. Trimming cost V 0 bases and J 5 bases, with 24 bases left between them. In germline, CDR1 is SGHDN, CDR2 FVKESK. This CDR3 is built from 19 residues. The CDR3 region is CASSQDEDGRGKDVDTQYF. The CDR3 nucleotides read TGTGCCAGCAGCCAAGATGAGGATGGGCGCGGGAAGGATGTAGATACGCAGTATTTT.